One and the same sample provided the 7 T cell receptor beta chains below, sequenced in a study of blood T cell repertoires in COVID-19. TCRdb's table, derived via immunoSEQ multiplex PCR, lists solely in-frame clones and lacks some. The repertoire has around 150,000 clones, roughly 85% of them found once; the top ten carry around 3.2%. Sequencing input: PBMCs or T cells enriched from blood (not recorded which). The source of these receptors is a woman aged 45-65 years who had recovered from COVID-19.

The DNA for the CDR3 is TGTGCCAGCAGCTTAGCCCCCGACCCACTGAGGGAGCAGTACTTC. It yields the protein CASSLAPDPLREQYF. This chain joins TRBV11-2 and TRBJ2-7; D gene ambiguous. Germline loops: CDR1 SGHAT, CDR2 FQNNGV. Trimming stripped 1 base from V and 7 bases from J, with 17 bases between. This CDR3 has 15 residues.

V and J are TRBV6-5 and TRBJ1-1; D not certain. V was shortened by 8 bases and J by 2 bases, with 12 bases between the two germline ends. Germline values: CDR1 MNHEY, CDR2 SVGAGI. CDR3 length: 13 amino acids. The CDR3 nucleotides are TGTGCCAGCCGGATAACAGCAAACACTGAAGCTTTCTTT. Encoded protein: CASRITANTEAFF.

The chain uses TRBV6-5 and TRBJ2-7, with 10 bases identical to TRBD2. V dropped 2 bases and J dropped 3; count of bases not matched to a gene: 7. This CDR3 region has 16 residues. CDR1 and CDR2 from the germline V gene are MNHEY and SVGAGI. CDR3 nucleotides: TGTGCCAGCAGTTACCCCCTAGCGGGAGTCATCTACGAGCAGTACTTC. It codes for CASSYPLAGVIYEQYF.

This chain joins TRBV6-5 and TRBJ1-1; D is ambiguous. This CDR3 spans 13 amino acids. V was clipped by 2 bases and J by 1 base, with 5 bases between them. Germline V gives CDR1 MNHEY, CDR2 SVGAGI. For the CDR3, the DNA is TGTGCCAGCAGTTACATCGGGAACACTGAAGCTTTCTTT. Amino acid sequence: CASSYIGNTEAFF.

This chain connects TRBV18 to TRBJ1-1; 7 nucleotides match TRBD1. This CDR3 has 16 residues. The germline gives CDR1 KGHSH, CDR2 LQKENI. With 4 bases clipped from V and 10 bases from J, the junction kept 18 bases outside the gene matches. The CDR3 DNA is TGTGCCAGCTCACGGGTGGTAGAAGAACAGGGGTCTTTAGCTTTCTTT. It translates to CASSRVVEEQGSLAFF. Full variable domain (rest looked up from reference TRBV18 and TRBJ1-1): NAGVMQNPRHLVRRRGQEARLRCSPMKGHSHVYWYRQLPEEGLKFMVYLQKENIIDESGMPKERFSAEFPKEGPSILRIQQVVRGDSAAYFCASSRVVEEQGSLAFFGQGTRLTVV.

This chain connects TRBV5-5 to TRBJ1-4, with 7 bases aligning to TRBD1. The CDR3 extends over 14 amino acids. The junction had 4 bases not matched to a gene; V was cut back by 3 bases and J by 5 bases. The germline CDR1 and CDR2 sequences are SGHKS and YYEKEE (reference sequence). The CDR3 sequence: CASSSGTANEKLFF. CDR3 coding DNA: TGTGCCAGCAGCTCCGGGACAGCGAATGAAAAACTGTTTTTT.

V and J are TRBV5-1 and TRBJ1-1, with D possibly TRBD1 on 5 matching bases. V lost 0 bases and J 0 bases, leaving 15 bases between the germline ends. CDR1 is SGHRS and CDR2 is YFSETQ in the germline V gene. The CDR3 totals 17 residues. In DNA, the CDR3 is TGCGCCAGCAGCTTGGATAGGGGCACGCTAATGAACACTGAAGCTTTCTTT. Its protein is CASSLDRGTLMNTEAFF.